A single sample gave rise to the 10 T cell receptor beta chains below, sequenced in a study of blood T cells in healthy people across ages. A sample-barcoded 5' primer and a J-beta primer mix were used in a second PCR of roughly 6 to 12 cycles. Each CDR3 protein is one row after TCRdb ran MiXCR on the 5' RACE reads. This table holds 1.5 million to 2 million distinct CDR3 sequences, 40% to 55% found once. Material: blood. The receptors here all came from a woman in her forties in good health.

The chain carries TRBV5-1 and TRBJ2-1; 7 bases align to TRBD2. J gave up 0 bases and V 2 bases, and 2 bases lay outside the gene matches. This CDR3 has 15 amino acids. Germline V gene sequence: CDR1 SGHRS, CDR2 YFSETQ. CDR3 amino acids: CASSFPGGSYNEQFF. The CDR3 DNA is TGCGCCAGCAGCTTCCCGGGGGGCTCCTACAATGAGCAGTTCTTC.

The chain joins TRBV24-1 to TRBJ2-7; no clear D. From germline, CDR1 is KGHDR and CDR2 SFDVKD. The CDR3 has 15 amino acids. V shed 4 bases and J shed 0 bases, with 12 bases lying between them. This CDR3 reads CATSDPRTASYEQYF. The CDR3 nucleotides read TGTGCCACCAGTGACCCCCGGACGGCCTCCTACGAGCAGTACTTC.

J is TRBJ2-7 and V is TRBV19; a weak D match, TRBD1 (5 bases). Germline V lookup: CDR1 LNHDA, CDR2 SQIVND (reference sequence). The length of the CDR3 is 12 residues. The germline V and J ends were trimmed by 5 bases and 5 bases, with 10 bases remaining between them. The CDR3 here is CASSEGANEQYF. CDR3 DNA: TGTGCCAGTAGTGAAGGGGCCAACGAGCAGTACTTC.

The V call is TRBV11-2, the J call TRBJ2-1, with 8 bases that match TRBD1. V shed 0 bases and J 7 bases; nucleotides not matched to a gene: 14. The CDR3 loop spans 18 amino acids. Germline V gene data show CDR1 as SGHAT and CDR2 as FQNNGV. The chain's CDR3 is CASSLDQTGVANRNEQFF. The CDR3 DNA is TGTGCCAGCAGCTTAGATCAGACAGGGGTGGCAAATCGGAATGAGCAGTTCTTC.

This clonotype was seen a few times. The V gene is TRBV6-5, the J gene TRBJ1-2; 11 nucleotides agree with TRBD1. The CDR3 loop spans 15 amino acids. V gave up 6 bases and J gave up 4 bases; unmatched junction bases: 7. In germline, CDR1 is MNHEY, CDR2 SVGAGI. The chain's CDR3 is CASSRGTGGSYGYTF. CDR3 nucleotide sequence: TGTGCCAGCAGCCGTGGGACAGGGGGATCCTATGGCTACACCTTC.

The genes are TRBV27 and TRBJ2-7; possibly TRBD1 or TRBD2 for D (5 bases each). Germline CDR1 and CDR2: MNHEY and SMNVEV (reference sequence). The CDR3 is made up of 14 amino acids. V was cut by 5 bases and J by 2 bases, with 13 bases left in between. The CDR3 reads CASSVRDETYEQYF. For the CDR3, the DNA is TGTGCCAGCAGTGTCCGGGACGAGACCTACGAGCAGTACTTC.

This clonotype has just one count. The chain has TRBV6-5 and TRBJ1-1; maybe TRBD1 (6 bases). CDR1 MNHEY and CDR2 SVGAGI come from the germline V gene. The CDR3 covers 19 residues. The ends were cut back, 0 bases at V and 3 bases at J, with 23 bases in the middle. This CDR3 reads CASSYSTLAGGGKDTEAFF. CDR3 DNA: TGTGCCAGCAGTTACTCGACTCTCGCCGGGGGCGGTAAGGACACTGAAGCTTTCTTT.

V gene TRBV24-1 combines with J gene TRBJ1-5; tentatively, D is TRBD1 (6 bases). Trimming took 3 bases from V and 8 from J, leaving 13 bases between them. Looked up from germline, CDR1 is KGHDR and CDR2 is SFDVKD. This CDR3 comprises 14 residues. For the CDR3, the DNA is TGTGCCACCAGTGATCCGACAGGTGAAAAGCCCCAGCATTTT. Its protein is CATSDPTGEKPQHF.

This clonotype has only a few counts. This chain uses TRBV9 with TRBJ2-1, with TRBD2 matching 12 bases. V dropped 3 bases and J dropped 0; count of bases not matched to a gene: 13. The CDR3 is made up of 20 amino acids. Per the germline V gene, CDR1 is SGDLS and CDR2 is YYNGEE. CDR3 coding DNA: TGTGCCAGCAGCGGCCCCCACCGACTAGCGGGGGTAAGCTCCTACAATGAGCAGTTCTTC. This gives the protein CASSGPHRLAGVSSYNEQFF.

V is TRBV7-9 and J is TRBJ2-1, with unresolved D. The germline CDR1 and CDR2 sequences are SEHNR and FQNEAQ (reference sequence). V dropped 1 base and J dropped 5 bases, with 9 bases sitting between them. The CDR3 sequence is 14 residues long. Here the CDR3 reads CASSLVISNNEQFF. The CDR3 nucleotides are TGTGCCAGCAGCTTAGTTATCAGCAACAATGAGCAGTTCTTC.